This TCR beta chain was identified during a study of neurological immune-mediated disorders. Study-wide points: HTLV-1-associated myelopathy showed the most TCR clonal expansion; multiple sclerosis the least, below healthy controls. Private repertoires in all groups were suggested by the absence of shared CDR3 amino acid sequences among expanded clones across subjects. The phylogenetic placement of 18 of 34 multiple sclerosis patients' repertoires in one related-CDR3 cluster constitutes a possible signature.

Via MiXCR, TCRdb re-called the 5' RACE reads, giving one row per CDR3 protein. The sample consists of some 76,000 distinct CDR3 sequences, 2.5% to 3.5% of them appearing once. This clonotype appeared many times. Its antigen is currently unknown. Germline V gives CDR1 LGHNA, CDR2 YSLEER. The CDR3 sequence is 16 residues long. The V segment lost 0 bases and the J segment 7 bases; nucleotides outside the gene matches: 9. This receptor was obtained from a woman in her forties or fifties with multiple sclerosis. The sample was PBMCs. This sequence joins TRBV4-3 and TRBJ1-1; 9 bases map to TRBD1. This CDR3 is CASSQDRTGEVGEAFF. The DNA for the CDR3 is TGCGCCAGCAGCCAAGATCGGACAGGGGAGGTTGGTGAAGCTTTCTTT.